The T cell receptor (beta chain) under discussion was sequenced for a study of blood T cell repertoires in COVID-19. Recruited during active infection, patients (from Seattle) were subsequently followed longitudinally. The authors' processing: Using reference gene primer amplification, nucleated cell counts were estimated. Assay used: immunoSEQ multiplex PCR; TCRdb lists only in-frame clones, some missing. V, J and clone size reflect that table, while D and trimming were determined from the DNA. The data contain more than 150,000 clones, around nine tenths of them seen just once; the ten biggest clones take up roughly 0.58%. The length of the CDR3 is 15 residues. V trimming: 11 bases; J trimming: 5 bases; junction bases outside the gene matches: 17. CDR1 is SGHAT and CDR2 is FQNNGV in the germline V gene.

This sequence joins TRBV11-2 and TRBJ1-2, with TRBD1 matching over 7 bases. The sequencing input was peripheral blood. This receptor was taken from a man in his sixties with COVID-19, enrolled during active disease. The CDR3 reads CAESGDRLPPYGYTF. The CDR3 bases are TGTGCCGAGTCGGGGGACAGACTACCGCCTTATGGCTACACCTTC. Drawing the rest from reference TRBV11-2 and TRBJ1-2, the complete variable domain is EAGVAQSPRYKIIEKRQSVAFWCNPISGHATLYWYQQILGQGPKLLIQFQNNGVVDDSQLPKDRFSAERLKGVDSTLKIQPAKLEDSAVYLCAESGDRLPPYGYTFGSGTRLTVV.